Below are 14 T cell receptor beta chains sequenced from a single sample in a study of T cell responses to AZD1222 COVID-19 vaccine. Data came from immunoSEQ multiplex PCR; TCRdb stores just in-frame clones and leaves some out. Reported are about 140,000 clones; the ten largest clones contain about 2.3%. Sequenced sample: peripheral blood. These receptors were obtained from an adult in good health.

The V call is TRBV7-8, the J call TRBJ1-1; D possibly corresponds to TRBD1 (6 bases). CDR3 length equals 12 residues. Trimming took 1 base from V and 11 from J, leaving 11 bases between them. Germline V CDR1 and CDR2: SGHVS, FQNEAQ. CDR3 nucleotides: TGTGCCAGCAGCTTAGGGACAGTACGGGCTTTCTTT. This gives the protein CASSLGTVRAFF.

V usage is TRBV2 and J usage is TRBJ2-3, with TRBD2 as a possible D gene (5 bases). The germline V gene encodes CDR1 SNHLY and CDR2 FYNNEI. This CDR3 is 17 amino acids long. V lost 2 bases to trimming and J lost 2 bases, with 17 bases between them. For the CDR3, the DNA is TGTGCCAGCAGTGAAATTAGTAGCGTATCCCCCACAGATACGCAGTATTTT. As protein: CASSEISSVSPTDTQYF.

The DNA of the CDR3 is TGTGCCAGCAGCTACGCAGAGGGGGCATTAATCGATGAGCAGTTCTTC. Amino acids: CASSYAEGALIDEQFF. The chain uses TRBV7-8 and TRBJ2-1, with 7 bases that match TRBD1. Per the germline V gene, CDR1 is SGHVS and CDR2 is FQNEAQ. This CDR3 region has 16 residues. V lost 4 bases and J lost 8; bases outside the gene matches: 14.

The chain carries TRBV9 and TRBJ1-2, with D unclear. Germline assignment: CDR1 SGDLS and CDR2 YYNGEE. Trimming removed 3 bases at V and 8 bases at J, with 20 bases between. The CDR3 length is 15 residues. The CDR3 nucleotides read TGTGCCAGCAGCGCCCACGAAGGCATGATTTACGGCTACACCTTC. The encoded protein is CASSAHEGMIYGYTF.

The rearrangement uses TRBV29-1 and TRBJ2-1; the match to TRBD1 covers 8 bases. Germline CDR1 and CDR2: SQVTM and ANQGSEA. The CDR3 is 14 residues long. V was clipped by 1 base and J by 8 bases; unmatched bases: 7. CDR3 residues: CSVEGNRGADEQFF. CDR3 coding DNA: TGCAGCGTTGAAGGTAACAGGGGGGCAGATGAGCAGTTCTTC.

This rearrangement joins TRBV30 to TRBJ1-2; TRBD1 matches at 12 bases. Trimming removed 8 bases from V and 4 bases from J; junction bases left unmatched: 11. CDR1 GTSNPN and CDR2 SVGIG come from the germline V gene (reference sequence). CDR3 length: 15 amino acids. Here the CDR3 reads CAQGTGGPLVYGYTF. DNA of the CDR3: TGTGCCCAGGGGACAGGGGGCCCGCTAGTCTATGGCTACACCTTC. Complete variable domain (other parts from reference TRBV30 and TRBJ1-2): SQTIHQWPATLVQPVGSPLSLECTVEGTSNPNLYWYRQAAGRGLQLLFYSVGIGQISSEVPQNLSASRPQDRQFILSSKKLLLSDSGFYLCAQGTGGPLVYGYTFGSGTRLTVV.

The CDR3 DNA sequence: TGTGCCAGCAGCCAGCTCAGGAGCGGGGGGGCCGGTGAGCAGTTCTTC. Amino acids: CASSQLRSGGAGEQFF. V and J are TRBV6-6 and TRBJ2-1; TRBD2 aligns across 10 bases. Germline V CDR1 and CDR2: MNHNY, SVGAGI (reference sequence). With 6 bases clipped from V and 9 bases from J, the junction kept 14 bases outside the gene matches. This CDR3 contains 16 residues.

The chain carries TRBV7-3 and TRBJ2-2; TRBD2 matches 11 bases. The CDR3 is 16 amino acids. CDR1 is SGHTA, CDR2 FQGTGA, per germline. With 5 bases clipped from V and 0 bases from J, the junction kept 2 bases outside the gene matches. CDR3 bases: TGTGCCAGCAGCCTAGCGGGGGGATCGAACACCGGGGAGCTGTTTTTT. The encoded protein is CASSLAGGSNTGELFF.

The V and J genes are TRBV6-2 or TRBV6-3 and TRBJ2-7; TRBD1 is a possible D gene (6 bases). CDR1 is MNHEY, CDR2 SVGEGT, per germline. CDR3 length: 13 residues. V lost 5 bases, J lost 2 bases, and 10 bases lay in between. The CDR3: CASSGTNPYEQYF. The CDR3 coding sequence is TGTGCCAGCAGTGGGACAAATCCCTACGAGCAGTACTTC.

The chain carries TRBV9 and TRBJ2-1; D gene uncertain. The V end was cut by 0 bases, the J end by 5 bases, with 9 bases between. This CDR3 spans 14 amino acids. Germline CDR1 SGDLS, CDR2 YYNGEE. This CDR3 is CASSVADGHNEQFF. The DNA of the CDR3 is TGTGCCAGCAGCGTAGCCGACGGCCACAATGAGCAGTTCTTC. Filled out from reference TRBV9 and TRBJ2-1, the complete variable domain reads DSGVTQTPKHLITATGQRVTLRCSPRSGDLSVYWYQQSLDQGLQFLIQYYNGEERAKGNILERFSAQQFPDLHSELNLSSLELGDSALYFCASSVADGHNEQFFGPGTRLTVL.

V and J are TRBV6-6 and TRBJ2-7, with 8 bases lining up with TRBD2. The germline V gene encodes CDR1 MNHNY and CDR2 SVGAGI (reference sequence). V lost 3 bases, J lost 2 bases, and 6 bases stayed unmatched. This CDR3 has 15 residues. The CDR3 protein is CASSYEPAGAYEQYF. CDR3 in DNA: TGTGCCAGCAGTTATGAACCAGCGGGGGCCTACGAGCAGTACTTC.

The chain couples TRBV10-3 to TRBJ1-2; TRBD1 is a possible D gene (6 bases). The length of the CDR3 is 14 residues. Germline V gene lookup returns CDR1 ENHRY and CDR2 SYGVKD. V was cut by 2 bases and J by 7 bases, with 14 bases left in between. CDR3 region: CAISEVRGTGGYTF. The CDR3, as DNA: TGTGCCATCAGTGAGGTCAGGGGAACCGGTGGCTACACCTTC.

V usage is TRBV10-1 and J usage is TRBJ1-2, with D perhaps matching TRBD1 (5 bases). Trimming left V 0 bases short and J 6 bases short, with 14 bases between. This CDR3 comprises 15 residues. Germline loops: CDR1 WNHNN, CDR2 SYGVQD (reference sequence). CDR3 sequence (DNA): TGCGCCAGCAGTGAGTCGAACTCGGGGGTGGATGGCTACACCTTC. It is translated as CASSESNSGVDGYTF.

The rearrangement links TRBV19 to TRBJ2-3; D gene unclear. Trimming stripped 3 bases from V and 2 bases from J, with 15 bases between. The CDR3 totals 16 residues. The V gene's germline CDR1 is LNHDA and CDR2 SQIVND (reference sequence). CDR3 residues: CASSMSGRSLTDTQYF. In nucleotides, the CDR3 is TGTGCCAGTAGTATGTCGGGCAGGAGCCTCACAGATACGCAGTATTTT.